These T cell receptor beta chains were read from a single sample in a study of blood T cell repertoires in COVID-19. Method: immunoSEQ multiplex PCR; TCRdb's copy keeps in-frame clones and lacks some. Of roughly 250,000 clones listed, 82% are singletons. Sample: peripheral blood. Receptor source: a woman aged 80 or over with active or convalescent COVID-19. Both conserved end residues are part of each CDR3. A D gene is named only where the DNA matches it firmly. Part of the rows lack a size; the others show once, few, many or a class for expanded clones.

.	.	TRBV7-8	TRBJ1-5	TGTGCCAGCAGCTTAGTTGCAGGCCATAGCAATCAGCCCCAGCATTTT	CASSLVAGHSNQPQHF
few	TRBD1	TRBV6-6	TRBJ2-2	TGTGCCAGCAGCATAACAGGGGGCGACACCGGGGAGCTGTTTTTT	CASSITGGDTGELFF
.	.	TRBV6-5	TRBJ1-2	TGTGCCAGTCAATCGGGCCAGGGTGAAGGCTACACCTTC	CASQSGQGEGYTF
once	TRBD1	TRBV30	TRBJ2-1	TGTGCCTGGGGACAGGGGTTAGGGTCCTACAATGAGCAGTTCTTC	CAWGQGLGSYNEQFF
.	.	TRBV11-1	TRBJ1-2	TGTGCCAGCAGTCCCGACAGAAACTATGGCTACACCTTC	CASSPDRNYGYTF
.	.	TRBV7-9	TRBJ1-1	TGTGCCAGCAGCTTAGCGGGCAGTTGGGTGCCGAACACTGAAGCTTTCTTT	CASSLAGSWVPNTEAFF
.	TRBD2	TRBV28	TRBJ2-2	TGTGCCAGCTCCCCAGGGACTAGCGATGCCGGGGAGCTGTTTTTT	CASSPGTSDAGELFF
.	TRBD1	TRBV7-9	TRBJ1-1	TGTGCCAGCAGCCCGTCGACAGGGAGGACTGAAGCTTTCTTT	CASSPSTGRTEAFF
.	TRBD1	TRBV19	TRBJ1-4	TGTGCCACCCTGACAGGGGGTGAGCTGTTTTTT	CATLTGGELFF
.	.	TRBV9	TRBJ2-3	TGTGCCAGCAGCGTAGCTAGCCCCCCCGATACGCAGTATTTT	CASSVASPPDTQYF
.	.	TRBV3-1/TRBV3-2	TRBJ1-1	TGTGCCAGCAGCCAATTTCTTATCGGGGACTCCACGAACACTGAAGCTTTCTTT	CASSQFLIGDSTNTEAFF
few	.	TRBV28	TRBJ1-2	TGTGCCAGCAGTTCTCCGGACAGAGTCTATGGCTACACCTTC	CASSSPDRVYGYTF
.	.	TRBV6-5	TRBJ2-5	TGTGCCAGCAGTTTCGCGGAGACCCAGTACTTC	CASSFAETQYF
few	.	TRBV5-1	TRBJ2-3	TGCGCCAGCAGTGTTTCAGACACAGATACGCAGTATTTT	CASSVSDTDTQYF
.	TRBD2	TRBV5-4	TRBJ2-1	TGTGCCAGCAGCTCCGGACTAGCGGGAGGACTTGAGCAGTTCTTC	CASSSGLAGGLEQFF
.	.	TRBV9	TRBJ2-3	TGTGCCAGCAGCGTAGCCGGGTTGGGAGATACGCAGTATTTT	CASSVAGLGDTQYF
once	TRBD1	TRBV28	TRBJ1-2	TGTGCCAGCAGTTTATCCCCCAGGGGGTCGGGCTATGGCTACACCTTC	CASSLSPRGSGYGYTF